This T cell receptor beta chain was retrieved from a study of cytomegalovirus exposure and HLA in healthy donors. General study points: Earlier findings revealed that most TCR beta V segments proved productive either about 90% or about 30% of the time. One variant, a missense change in DCLRE1C, was linked in a later analysis to TCR beta V- and J-gene trimming. Reportedly, TCR beta sequences accurately predicted HLA-A and HLA-B alleles in most subjects.

Details on this clone: What it binds is not known.

This PCR relied on a set of 60 Vbeta primers and 13 Jbeta primers. Assay used: immunoSEQ multiplex PCR; TCRdb lists only in-frame clones, some missing. The sample lists more than 60,000 clones; more than 75% were seen once. This CDR3 comprises 15 residues. Trimming took off 11 bases at V and 1 base at J, with 20 bases between the two ends. CDR1 and CDR2 from the germline V gene are SEHNR and FQNEAQ (reference sequence). This TCR was sampled from a man between 18 and 35 years old in good health and CMV-seronegative. The V call is TRBV7-9, the J call TRBJ2-5; TRBD1 might be the D (6 bases). Sequenced: PBMCs. The CDR3 DNA sequence: TGTGCCGGAGCGCGGGCAGGGGATGGCCAAGAGACCCAGTACTTC. It codes for CAGARAGDGQETQYF.